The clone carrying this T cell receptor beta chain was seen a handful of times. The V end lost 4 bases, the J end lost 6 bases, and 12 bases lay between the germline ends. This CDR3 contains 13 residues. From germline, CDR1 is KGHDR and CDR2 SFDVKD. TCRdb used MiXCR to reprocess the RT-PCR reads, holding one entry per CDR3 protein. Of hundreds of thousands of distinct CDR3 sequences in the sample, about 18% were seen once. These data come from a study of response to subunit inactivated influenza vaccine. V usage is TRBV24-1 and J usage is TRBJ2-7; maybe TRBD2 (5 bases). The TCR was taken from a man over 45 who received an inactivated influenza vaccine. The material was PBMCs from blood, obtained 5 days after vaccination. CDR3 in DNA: TGTGCCACCAGTGACCCCGGGGAACGCGAGCAGTACTTC. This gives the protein CATSDPGEREQYF.